Reported below is one T cell receptor beta chain. Sequencing used immunoSEQ multiplex PCR; TCRdb keeps in-frame clones, though not all of them. Among 300,000 to 450,000 clones listed, 89% were seen once. This sample was taken from a study of blood T cell repertoires in COVID-19. Study context: Samples came from the United States, Italy and Spain, spanning acute and convalescent COVID-19. PBMCs, B-cell-depleted T cells, or T cells provided the cDNA or gDNA that made up the material.

During active infection, Seattle patients enrolled and were then monitored through disease. Germline V gives CDR1 MNHEY, CDR2 SVGEGT. The ends lost 0 bases at V and 3 bases at J; junction bases unmatched: 10. The CDR3 consists of 18 residues. The sample taken for sequencing was peripheral blood. The receptor's source is a woman aged 25-40 years with COVID-19, enrolled during active disease. This chain joins TRBV6-2 or TRBV6-3 and TRBJ2-1; 8 bases match TRBD1. The CDR3 nucleotides read TGTGCCAGCAGTTACTCACTAGCTCCCAGGGGGCACTACAATGAGCAGTTCTTC. Encoded protein: CASSYSLAPRGHYNEQFF.